This entry is about one T cell receptor beta chain. The antigen remains undetermined. Combining a sample-barcoded 5' primer with a J-beta primer mix, a second PCR ran for about 7 to 11 cycles. TCRdb re-analysed the 5' RACE reads in MiXCR, keeping a single row per CDR3 protein. This sample carries 850,000 to 950,000 distinct CDR3 sequences, 29% of them seen once, and the ten largest clones take 17%. The data originate from a study of blood T cells in healthy people across ages. General study findings and limits: Relative to aged donors, long-lived donors carried more naive CD4+ cells and displayed higher diversity. Bulk PBMC profiling left naive and antigen-experienced comparisons inconclusive. Naive T cell percentage showed a strong correlation with the diversity of TCR beta.

Germline CDR1 reads LNHDA; CDR2 reads SQIVND (reference sequence). V was shortened by 3 bases and J by 11 bases, with 22 bases between the two germline ends. CDR3 size: 15 residues. This sequence originates from a woman over 75 in good health. What was sequenced was blood. The gene calls are TRBV19 and TRBJ2-5; D unresolved. The CDR3 is CASSMPFRAYNEQYF. In DNA form, the CDR3 reads TGTGCCAGTAGTATGCCTTTTCGAGCCTACAATGAGCAGTACTTC.